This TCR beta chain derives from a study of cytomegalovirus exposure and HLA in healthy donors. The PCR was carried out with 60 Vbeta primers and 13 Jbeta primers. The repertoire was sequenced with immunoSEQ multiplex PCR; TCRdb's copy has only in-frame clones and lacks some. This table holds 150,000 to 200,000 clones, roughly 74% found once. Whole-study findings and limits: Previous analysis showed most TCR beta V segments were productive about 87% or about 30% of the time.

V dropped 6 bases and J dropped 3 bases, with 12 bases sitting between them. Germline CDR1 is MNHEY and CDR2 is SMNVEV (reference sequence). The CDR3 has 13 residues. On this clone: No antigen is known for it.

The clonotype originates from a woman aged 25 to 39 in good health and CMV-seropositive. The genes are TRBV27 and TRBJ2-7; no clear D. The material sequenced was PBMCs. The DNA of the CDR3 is TGTGCCAGCAGATATCACTCCAACTACGAGCAGTACTTC. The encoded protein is CASRYHSNYEQYF.